The 11 T cell receptor beta chains below come from one sample, sequenced in a study of radiation and T cells in renal cell carcinoma (dated by TCRdb to 2018 to 2021). Sample time point, as interpreted from the label and publication: baseline pretreatment blood. The sample's treatment or condition label is to be understood as: 15 Gy SBRT to primary tumor, nephrectomy 4 weeks later. The library was generated by the immunoSEQ multiplex PCR assay. TCRdb carries this immuneACCESS record with in-frame sequences only. Its versions omit some clonotypes, under half of them owing to an unresolved V gene in the studies checked, with the rest unexplained. A total of about 140,000 clones appear in this sample, around four fifths of them only once. The ten largest make up approximately 22% of the sample. Sequencing was performed on blood, taken from a patient whose treatment included radiotherapy and nephrectomy. These receptors were collected from a woman aged 50 to 60 with renal cell carcinoma.

V and J are TRBV9 and TRBJ1-1; D is unresolved. The CDR3 covers 14 residues. The V gene lost 0 bases and the J gene lost 4 bases, with 10 bases spanning the gap. CDR1 is SGDLS, CDR2 YYNGEE, per germline. CDR3 nucleotides: TGTGCCAGCAGCGTAGAGGGAGGCGGCACTGAAGCTTTCTTT. Its translation: CASSVEGGGTEAFF. Supplemented by reference TRBV9 and TRBJ1-1, the full variable domain reads DSGVTQTPKHLITATGQRVTLRCSPRSGDLSVYWYQQSLDQGLQFLIQYYNGEERAKGNILERFSAQQFPDLHSELNLSSLELGDSALYFCASSVEGGGTEAFFGQGTRLTVV.

This chain connects TRBV7-2 to TRBJ1-2; 7 bases fit TRBD1. The CDR3 contains 12 residues. V lost 3 bases and J lost 5; bases outside the gene matches: 0. Germline CDR1 SGHTA, CDR2 FQGNSA. CDR3 residues: CASSLTGYGYTF. CDR3 nucleotides: TGTGCCAGCAGCTTGACAGGGTATGGCTACACCTTC.

The J gene is TRBJ1-4, the V gene TRBV6-5; 7 bases are shared with TRBD1. The CDR3 totals 15 residues. Germline values: CDR1 MNHEY, CDR2 SVGAGI. V trimming: 4 bases; J trimming: 6 bases; junction bases outside the gene matches: 8. DNA for the CDR3: TGTGCCAGCAGTTCCCGGTCAGGGGGTTATGAAAAACTGTTTTTT. It yields the protein CASSSRSGGYEKLFF.

The genes are TRBV6-5 and TRBJ2-7; 8 bases are a match to TRBD1. Germline CDR1 reads MNHEY; CDR2 reads SVGAGI. J gave up 5 bases and V 1 base, and 10 bases lay outside the gene matches. The CDR3 length is 16 residues. The chain's CDR3 is CASSYLTGTGHHEQYF. The CDR3 DNA follows: TGTGCCAGCAGTTACTTAACCGGGACAGGACATCACGAGCAGTACTTC.

This chain links TRBV5-1 with TRBJ2-3; weak D call: TRBD1 (5 bases). CDR1 is SGHRS and CDR2 is YFSETQ in the germline V gene. This CDR3 is 14 amino acids long. Trimming removed 3 bases from V and 2 bases from J, with 10 bases in between. The CDR3 sequence: CASSSGQVTDTQYF. Written as DNA, the CDR3 is TGCGCCAGCAGCTCCGGACAAGTCACAGATACGCAGTATTTT.

This rearrangement joins TRBV9 to TRBJ2-1; tentative D call: TRBD1 (5 bases). The V end was cut by 4 bases, the J end by 0 bases, with 11 bases between. Germline-derived CDR1 and CDR2 are SGDLS and YYNGEE. The CDR3 runs to 15 residues. DNA for the CDR3: TGTGCCAGCAGCATTGACAGTAGCTCCTACAATGAGCAGTTCTTC. This translates into CASSIDSSSYNEQFF.

The chain links TRBV10-3 to TRBJ1-5; 8 bases are a match to TRBD1. Germline V gives CDR1 ENHRY, CDR2 SYGVKD. V shed 7 bases and J 5 bases; nucleotides not matched to a gene: 10. This CDR3 comprises 15 residues. CDR3 region: CAIKFGQGSDQPQHF. The CDR3 DNA reads TGTGCCATCAAATTCGGACAGGGCTCCGATCAGCCCCAGCATTTT.

This chain uses TRBV7-9 with TRBJ1-2, with 9 bases lining up with TRBD1. The CDR3 sequence is 14 residues long. Germline CDR1 is SEHNR and CDR2 is FQNEAQ (reference sequence). V was clipped by 1 base and J by 8 bases; unmatched bases: 5. CDR3 amino acids: CASSLEGQGYGYTF. CDR3 DNA sequence: TGTGCCAGCAGCTTAGAGGGACAGGGTTACGGCTACACCTTC.

The gene calls are TRBV5-6 and TRBJ2-7, with 9 bases aligning to TRBD1. The CDR3 has 14 residues. V was clipped by 5 bases and J by 2 bases; unmatched bases: 5. Germline assignment: CDR1 SGHDT and CDR2 YYEEEE. The DNA for the CDR3 is TGTGCCAGCAGGGTTCGACAGGGGGCCTACGAGCAGTACTTC. Encoded protein: CASRVRQGAYEQYF.

This clone was found a few times. The rearrangement joins TRBV12-5 to TRBJ2-7; D is possibly TRBD1 or TRBD2 (6 bases each). Germline V gene sequence: CDR1 LGHNT, CDR2 FRNRAP. This CDR3 spans 15 amino acids. Trimming left V 0 bases short and J 5 bases short, with 14 bases between. The CDR3 here is CASGLVPGGHHEQYF. The CDR3 nucleotides read TGTGCTAGTGGTTTGGTACCCGGGGGACATCACGAGCAGTACTTC.

This CDR3 reads CASSVDRASYEQYF. The DNA of the CDR3 is TGCGCCAGCAGTGTCGACAGGGCATCCTACGAGCAGTACTTC. The chain employs TRBV10-1 and TRBJ2-7; 7 nucleotides line up with TRBD1. CDR3 length equals 14 residues. V was clipped by 4 bases and J by 1 base; unmatched bases: 4. Germline CDR1 reads WNHNN; CDR2 reads SYGVQD (reference sequence).